This T cell receptor beta chain derives from a study of T cell changes during pregnancy in multiple sclerosis. The CDR3 consists of 14 residues. Trimming left V 1 base short and J 5 bases short, with 11 bases between. The germline gives CDR1 MNHNS, CDR2 SASEGT. TCRdb's copy holds only in-frame clones and misses some; the assay was immunoSEQ multiplex PCR. This repertoire shows fewer than 95,000 clones, 85% to 95% found once; its top ten account for about 4.5%. This clone appeared a single time. This sequence originates from a female donor with multiple sclerosis, enrolled in a pregnancy study. Material: peripheral blood, obtained in the first trimester of pregnancy. V usage is TRBV6-1 and J usage is TRBJ1-1; D is possibly TRBD1 (5 bases). As DNA, the CDR3 is TGTGCCAGCAGTGAAGGGAGTGGGGGGACTGAAGCTTTCTTT. This encodes CASSEGSGGTEAFF.